The next 7 T cell receptor beta chains were all read from a single sample in a study of shared clonotypes between healthy human individuals. Some clones are missing from TCRdb's copy, which holds only in-frame ones; the method was immunoSEQ multiplex PCR. The sample carries roughly 1,500,000 clones, approximately 98.5% recorded once. The sequencing input was naive CD4+ T cells sorted from blood. The sample's subset: CD45RA+ positively selected. The source is a man aged 25-40 years in good health.

The chain carries TRBV18 and TRBJ2-7; TRBD2 might be the D (5 bases). V was pared by 4 bases and J by 2 bases, with 18 bases between. The CDR3 length is 16 residues. CDR1 KGHSH and CDR2 LQKENI come from the germline V gene. This chain's CDR3 is CASSLSAGGTPYEQYF. The CDR3 DNA follows: TGTGCCAGCTCACTTTCGGCTGGAGGTACCCCCTACGAGCAGTACTTC. The whole variable domain, filled in from reference TRBV18 and TRBJ2-7, reads NAGVMQNPRHLVRRRGQEARLRCSPMKGHSHVYWYRQLPEEGLKFMVYLQKENIIDESGMPKERFSAEFPKEGPSILRIQQVVRGDSAAYFCASSLSAGGTPYEQYFGPGTRLTVT.

This chain uses TRBV6-5 with TRBJ1-2, with D tentatively TRBD1 (6 bases). Looked up from germline, CDR1 is MNHEY and CDR2 is SVGAGI. The germline V and J ends were trimmed by 10 bases and 4 bases, with 16 bases remaining between them. The CDR3 is 13 residues long. CDR3 amino acids: CATFPAGAYGYTF. The CDR3 DNA reads as TGTGCCACCTTCCCGGCAGGGGCCTATGGCTACACCTTC.

The chain recombines TRBV25-1 with TRBJ2-7; no firm D call. CDR1 and CDR2 from the germline V gene are MGHDK and SYGVNS. Trimming pared 6 bases from V and 6 bases from J, leaving 15 bases between. This CDR3 contains 13 residues. The CDR3 region is CASSPSEWPEQYF. CDR3 nucleotide sequence: TGTGCCAGCAGCCCCTCCGAGTGGCCCGAGCAGTACTTC.

This clone has a single count. The chain combines TRBV6-1 with TRBJ1-2, with unresolved D. The germline V gene encodes CDR1 MNHNS and CDR2 SASEGT. This CDR3 is 14 amino acids long. The V and J ends lost 1 base and 2 bases respectively, with 8 bases between them. CDR3 nucleotide sequence: TGTGCCAGCAGTGAAGAGGGAAGGAACTATGGCTACACCTTC. It is translated as CASSEEGRNYGYTF.

The rearrangement links TRBV11-2 to TRBJ2-7, with TRBD1 as a possible D gene (5 bases). The V and J ends lost 1 base and 6 bases respectively, with 13 bases between them. The germline V gene has CDR1 SGHAT and CDR2 FQNNGV. The CDR3 runs to 14 residues. In DNA form, the CDR3 reads TGTGCCAGCAGCTTAGTCAGAGACAGAGGCGAGCAGTACTTC. The encoded protein is CASSLVRDRGEQYF.

This chain links TRBV4-1 with TRBJ2-7, with D maybe TRBD1 (5 bases). Trimming removed 1 base from V and 2 bases from J, with 12 bases in between. Germline CDR1 is MGHRA and CDR2 is YSYEKL. CDR3 length: 15 residues. The CDR3 coding sequence is TGCGCCAGCAGCCAAGGTCCTGGGGCAGCCTACGAGCAGTACTTC. It encodes CASSQGPGAAYEQYF.

J is TRBJ2-7 and V is TRBV28; D ambiguous. Germline V CDR1 and CDR2: MDHEN, SYDVKM. The V and J ends lost 4 bases and 4 bases respectively, with 8 bases between them. The CDR3 runs to 12 residues. The CDR3 region has the DNA TGTGCCAGCAGTTCCCAGATTTACGAGCAGTACTTC. As protein: CASSSQIYEQYF. Full variable domain (remainder filled in from reference TRBV28 and TRBJ2-7): DVKVTQSSRYLVKRTGEKVFLECVQDMDHENMFWYRQDPGLGLRLIYFSYDVKMKEKGDIPEGYSVSREKKERFSLILESASTNQTSMYLCASSSQIYEQYFGPGTRLTVT.